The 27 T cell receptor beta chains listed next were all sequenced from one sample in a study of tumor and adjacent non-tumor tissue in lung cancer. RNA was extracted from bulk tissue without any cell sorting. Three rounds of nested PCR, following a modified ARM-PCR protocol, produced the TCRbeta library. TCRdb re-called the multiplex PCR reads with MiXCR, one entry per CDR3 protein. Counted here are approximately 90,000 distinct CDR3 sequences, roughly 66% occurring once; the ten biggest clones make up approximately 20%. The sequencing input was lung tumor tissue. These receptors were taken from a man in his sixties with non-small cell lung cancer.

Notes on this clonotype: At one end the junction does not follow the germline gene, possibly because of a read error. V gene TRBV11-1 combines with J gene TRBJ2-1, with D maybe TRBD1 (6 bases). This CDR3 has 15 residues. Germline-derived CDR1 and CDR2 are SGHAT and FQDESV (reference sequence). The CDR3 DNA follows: TGTGCCAGTAGCTTAACCAGACAGGTTCGCAATGAGCATTTCTTC. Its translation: CASSLTRQVRNEHFF.

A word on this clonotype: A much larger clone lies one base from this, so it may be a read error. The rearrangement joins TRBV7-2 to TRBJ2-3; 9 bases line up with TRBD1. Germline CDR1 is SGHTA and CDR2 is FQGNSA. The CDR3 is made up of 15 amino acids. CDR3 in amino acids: CASSQGTGLLYTKYF. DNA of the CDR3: TGTGCCAGCAGCCAAGGGACAGGGCTTCTGTATACGAAGTATTTT. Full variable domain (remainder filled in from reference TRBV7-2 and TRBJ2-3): GAGVSQSPSNKVTEKGKDVELRCDPISGHTALYWYRQSLGQGLEFLIYFQGNSAPDKSGLPSDRFSAERTGGSVSTLTIQRTQQEDSAVYLCASSQGTGLLYTKYFGPGTRLTVL.

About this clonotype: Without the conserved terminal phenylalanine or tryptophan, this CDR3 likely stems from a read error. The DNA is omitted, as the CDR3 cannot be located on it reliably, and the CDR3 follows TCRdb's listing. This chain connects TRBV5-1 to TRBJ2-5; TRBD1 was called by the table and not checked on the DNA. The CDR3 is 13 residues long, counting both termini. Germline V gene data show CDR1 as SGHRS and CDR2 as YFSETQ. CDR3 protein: CASAPTGEGTHYL.

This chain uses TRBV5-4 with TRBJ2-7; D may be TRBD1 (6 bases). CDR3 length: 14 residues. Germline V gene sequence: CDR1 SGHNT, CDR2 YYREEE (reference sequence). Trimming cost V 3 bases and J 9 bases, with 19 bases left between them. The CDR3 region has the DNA TGTGCCAGCAGCTGGGGGACAAGGGAAAACGGGCAGTACTTC. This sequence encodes CASSWGTRENGQYF. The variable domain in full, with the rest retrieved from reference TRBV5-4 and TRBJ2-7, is ETGVTQSPTHLIKTRGQQVTLRCSSQSGHNTVSWYQQALGQGPQFIFQYYREEENGRGNFPPRFSGLQFPNYSSELNVNALELDDSALYLCASSWGTRENGQYFGPGTRLTVT.

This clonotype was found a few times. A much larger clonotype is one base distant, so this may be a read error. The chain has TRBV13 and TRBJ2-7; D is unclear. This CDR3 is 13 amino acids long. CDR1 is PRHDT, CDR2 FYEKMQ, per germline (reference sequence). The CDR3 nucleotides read TGTGCCAGCAGCTACGCCCGGGTCTACGGGCAGTACTTC. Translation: CASSYARVYGQYF.

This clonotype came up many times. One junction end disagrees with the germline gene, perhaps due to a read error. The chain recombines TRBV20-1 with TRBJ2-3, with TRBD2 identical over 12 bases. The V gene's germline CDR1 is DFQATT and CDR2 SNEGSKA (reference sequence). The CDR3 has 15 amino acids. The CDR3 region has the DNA TGCAGTGCCCCGGTGACTAGCGGGAGAGCAGATGCGCAGTATTTT. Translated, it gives CSAPVTSGRADAQYF.

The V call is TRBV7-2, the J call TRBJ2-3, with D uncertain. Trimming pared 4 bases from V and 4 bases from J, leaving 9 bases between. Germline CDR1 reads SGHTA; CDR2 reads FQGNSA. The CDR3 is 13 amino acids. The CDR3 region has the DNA TGTGCCAGCAGCTCCCCTGCTGCAGATACGCAGTATTTT. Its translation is CASSSPAADTQYF.

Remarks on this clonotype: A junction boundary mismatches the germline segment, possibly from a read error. CDR3 sequence: CASTLESGTVEETQYF. DNA of the CDR3: TGTGCCAGTACCTTAGAGAGCGGGACAGTCGAAGAGACCCAATACTTC. V is TRBV11-3 and J is TRBJ2-5; D may match TRBD1 or TRBD2 (7 bases each). Germline loops: CDR1 SGHNT, CDR2 YENEEA. This CDR3 is built from 16 residues.

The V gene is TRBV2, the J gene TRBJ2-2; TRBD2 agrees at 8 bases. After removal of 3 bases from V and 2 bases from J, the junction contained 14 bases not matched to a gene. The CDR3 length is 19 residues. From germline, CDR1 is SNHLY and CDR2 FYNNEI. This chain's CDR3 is CASSDGPRWTSTNTGELFF. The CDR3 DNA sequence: TGTGCCAGCAGTGATGGGCCCCGTTGGACTAGCACCAACACCGGGGAGCTGTTTTTT.

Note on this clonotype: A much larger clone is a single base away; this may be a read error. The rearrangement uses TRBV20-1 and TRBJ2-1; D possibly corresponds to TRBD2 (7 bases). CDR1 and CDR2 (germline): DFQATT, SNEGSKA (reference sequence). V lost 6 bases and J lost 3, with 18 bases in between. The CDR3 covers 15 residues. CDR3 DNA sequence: TGCAGTGCATTTGGGGGGCTAGCGGTCTACAATGAGCAGTTCTTC. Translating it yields CSAFGGLAVYNEQFF.

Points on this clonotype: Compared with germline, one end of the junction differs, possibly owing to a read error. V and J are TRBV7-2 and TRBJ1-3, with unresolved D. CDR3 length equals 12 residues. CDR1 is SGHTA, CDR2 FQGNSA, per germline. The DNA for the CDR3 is TGTGTCAGCAGCTTTGATGGAAACACCATATATTTT. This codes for CVSSFDGNTIYF.

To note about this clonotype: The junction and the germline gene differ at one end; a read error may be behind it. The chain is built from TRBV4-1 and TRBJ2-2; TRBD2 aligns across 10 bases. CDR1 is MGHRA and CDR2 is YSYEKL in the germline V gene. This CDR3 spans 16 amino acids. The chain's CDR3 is CASSQVSGGVNGELFF. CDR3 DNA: TGCGCCAGTAGCCAAGTCAGCGGGGGGGTTAACGGGGAGCTGTTTTTT.

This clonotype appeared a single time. As DNA, the CDR3 is TGCAGTGCTAGAGATCACAGGGTCGACAAAAACATTCAGTACTTC. Translated: CSARDHRVDKNIQYF. The chain is built from TRBV20-1 and TRBJ2-4, with D possibly being TRBD1 (6 bases). Trimming stripped 0 bases from V and 3 bases from J, with 12 bases between. There are 15 residues in the CDR3. CDR1 and CDR2 from the germline V gene are DFQATT and SNEGSKA (reference sequence).

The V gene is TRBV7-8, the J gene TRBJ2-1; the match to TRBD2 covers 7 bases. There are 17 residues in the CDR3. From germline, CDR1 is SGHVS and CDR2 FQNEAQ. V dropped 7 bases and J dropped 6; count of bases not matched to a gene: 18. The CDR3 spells CASNLGTNGTRGNEQFF. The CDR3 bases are TGTGCCAGCAACTTGGGGACTAACGGGACCCGAGGCAATGAGCAGTTCTTC.

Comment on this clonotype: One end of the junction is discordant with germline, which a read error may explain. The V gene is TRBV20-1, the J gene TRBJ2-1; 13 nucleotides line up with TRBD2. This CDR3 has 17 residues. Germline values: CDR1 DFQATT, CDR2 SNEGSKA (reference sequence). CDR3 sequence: CSAPRTSGSMSYNEQFF. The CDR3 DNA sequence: TGCAGTGCCCCTCGGACTAGCGGGAGTATGTCCTACAATGAACAGTTCTTC.

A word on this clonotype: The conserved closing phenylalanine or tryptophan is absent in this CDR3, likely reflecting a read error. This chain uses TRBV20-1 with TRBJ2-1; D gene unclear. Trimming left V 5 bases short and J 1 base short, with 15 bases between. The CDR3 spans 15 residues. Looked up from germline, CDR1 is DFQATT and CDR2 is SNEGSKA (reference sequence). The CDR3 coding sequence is TGCAGTGCTTCCCCCGACGGCATTTCCTACAATGAGCAGTTCATC. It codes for CSASPDGISYNEQFI.

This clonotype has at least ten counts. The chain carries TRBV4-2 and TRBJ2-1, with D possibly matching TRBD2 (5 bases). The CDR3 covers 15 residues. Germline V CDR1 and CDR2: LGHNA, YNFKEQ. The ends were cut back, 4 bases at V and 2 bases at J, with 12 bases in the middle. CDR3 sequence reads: CASSRARAAYNEQFF. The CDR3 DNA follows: TGTGCCAGCAGCCGAGCACGAGCGGCCTACAATGAGCAGTTCTTC.

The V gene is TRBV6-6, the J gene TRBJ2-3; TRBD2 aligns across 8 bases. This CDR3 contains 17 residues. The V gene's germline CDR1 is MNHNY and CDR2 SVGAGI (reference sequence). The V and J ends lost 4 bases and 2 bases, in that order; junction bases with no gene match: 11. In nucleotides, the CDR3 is TGTGCCAGCAGTTCCGCTCTGTCGGGAGGGTTCACAGATACGCAGTATTTT. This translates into CASSSALSGGFTDTQYF.

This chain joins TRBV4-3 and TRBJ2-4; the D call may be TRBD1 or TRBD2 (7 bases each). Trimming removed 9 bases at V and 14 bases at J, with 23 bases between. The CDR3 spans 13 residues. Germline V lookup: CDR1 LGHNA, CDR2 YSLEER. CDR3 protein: CASSSNRGGIEYF. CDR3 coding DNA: TGCGCCAGTAGCTCAAACAGGGGAGGGATTGAGTACTTC.

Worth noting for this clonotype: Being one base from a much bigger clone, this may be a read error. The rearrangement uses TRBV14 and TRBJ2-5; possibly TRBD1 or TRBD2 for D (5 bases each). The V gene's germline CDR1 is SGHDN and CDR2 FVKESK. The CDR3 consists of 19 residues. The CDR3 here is CASSQDSGPRQLHQEIQYF. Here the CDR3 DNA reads TGTGCCAGCAGCCAAGATTCGGGACCGAGACAACTCCACCAAGAGATCCAGTACTTC.

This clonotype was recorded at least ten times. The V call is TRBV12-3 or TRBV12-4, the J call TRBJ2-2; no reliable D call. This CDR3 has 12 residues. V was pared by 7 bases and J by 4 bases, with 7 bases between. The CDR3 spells CASKIVTGELFF. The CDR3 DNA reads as TGTGCCAGCAAAATAGTCACCGGGGAGCTGTTTTTT.

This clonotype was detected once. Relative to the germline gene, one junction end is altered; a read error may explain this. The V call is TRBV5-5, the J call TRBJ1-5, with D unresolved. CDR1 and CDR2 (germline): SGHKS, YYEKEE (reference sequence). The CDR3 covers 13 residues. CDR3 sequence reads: CVSSPAPSQPQHF. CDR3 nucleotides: TGTGTCAGCAGCCCCGCCCCATCTCAGCCCCAGCATTTT. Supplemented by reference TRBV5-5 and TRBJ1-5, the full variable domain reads DAGVTQSPTHLIKTRGQQVTLRCSPISGHKSVSWYQQVLGQGPQFIFQYYEKEERGRGNFPDRFSARQFPNYSSELNVNALLLGDSALYLCVSSPAPSQPQHFGDGTRLSIL.

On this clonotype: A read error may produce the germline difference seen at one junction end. The CDR3 coding sequence is TGCGCCAGCAGCTCGGTTGCCAGCTCTGGAAACAGCATATATTTT. Protein product: CASSSVASSGNSIYF. The chain joins TRBV5-1 to TRBJ1-3; D ambiguous. The CDR3 has 15 amino acids. Germline V gene data show CDR1 as SGHRS and CDR2 as YFSETQ.

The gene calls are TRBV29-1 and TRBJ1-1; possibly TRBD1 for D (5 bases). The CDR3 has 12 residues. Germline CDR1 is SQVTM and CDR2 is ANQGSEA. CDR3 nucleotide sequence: TGCAGTACAGGCCAGGCGAACACTGAAGCTTTCTTT. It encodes CSTGQANTEAFF.

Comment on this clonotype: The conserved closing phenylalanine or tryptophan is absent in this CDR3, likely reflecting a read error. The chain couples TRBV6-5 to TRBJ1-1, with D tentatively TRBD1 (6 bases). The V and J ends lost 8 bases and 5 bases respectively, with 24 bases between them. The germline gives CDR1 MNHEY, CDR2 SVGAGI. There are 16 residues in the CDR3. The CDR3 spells CASPCGGHPSRTEAFV. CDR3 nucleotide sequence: TGTGCCAGCCCTTGTGGGGGACACCCAAGTCGAACTGAAGCTTTCGTT.

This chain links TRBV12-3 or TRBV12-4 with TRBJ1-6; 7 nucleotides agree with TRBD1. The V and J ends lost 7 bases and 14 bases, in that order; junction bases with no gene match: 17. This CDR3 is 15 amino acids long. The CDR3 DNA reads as TGTGCCAGCAATCGGACCGGGTCAGGGGGTTCGTCCCTCCACTTT. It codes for CASNRTGSGGSSLHF.

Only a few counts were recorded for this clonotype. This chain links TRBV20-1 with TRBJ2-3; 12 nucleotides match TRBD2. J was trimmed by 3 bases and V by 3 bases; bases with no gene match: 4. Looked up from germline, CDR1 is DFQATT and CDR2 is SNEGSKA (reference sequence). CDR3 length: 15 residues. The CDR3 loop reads CSASPTSGRTDTQYF. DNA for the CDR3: TGCAGTGCTAGCCCGACTAGCGGGAGAACAGATACGCAGTATTTT.